The clone carrying this T cell receptor beta chain was seen once. Its target is not known. The data were taken from a study of cytomegalovirus exposure and HLA in healthy donors. The study's findings and limits: Reports state that TCR beta sequences accurately predicted most subjects' HLA-A and HLA-B alleles. About 87% or about 30% of the time was how often most TCR beta V segments were productive, according to an earlier analysis. Clonal expansion was found to be greater in HLA-associated TCR beta chains than in equally common others in a later analysis.

Primers included in the PCR were 60 Vbeta and 13 Jbeta primers. The data were produced by immunoSEQ multiplex PCR, yet TCRdb's version contains in-frame clones alone and is incomplete. The sample records about 120,000 clones, around 68% being singletons. The CDR3 has 15 amino acids. V lost 0 bases to trimming and J lost 6 bases, with 15 bases between them. Germline values: CDR1 KGHSH, CDR2 LQKENI. The sequencing sample was made of PBMCs. The chain recombines TRBV18 with TRBJ2-7, with D possibly matching TRBD1 (5 bases). This receptor was obtained from a woman aged 45-59 years in good health and CMV-seropositive. CDR3 residues: CASSPPPGPNLEQYF. The CDR3 DNA reads as TGTGCCAGCTCACCACCTCCAGGGCCCAATCTCGAGCAGTACTTC.